These 17 T cell receptor beta chains originate from one sample sequenced in a study of beta chain features in type 1 diabetes. Sequencing targeted expressed TCRB transcripts, as all isolated RNA had been reverse transcribed. Clones were sequenced by immunoSEQ multiplex PCR, and TCRdb holds only the in-frame ones, with some missing. Among 620,000 or so clones listed, 15% to 17% were seen once. Sequenced sample: naive CD4+ T cells from blood. The receptor set was obtained from a man younger than 35 in good health.

The chain combines TRBV7-2 with TRBJ2-2, with D tentatively TRBD2 (7 bases). The V and J ends lost 5 bases and 7 bases respectively, with 17 bases between them. The CDR3 consists of 15 residues. CDR1 SGHTA and CDR2 FQGNSA come from the germline V gene. CDR3 nucleotides: TGTGCCAGCAGCATTTCCGGGGGGCTCGGCGGGGAGCTGTTTTTT. It encodes CASSISGGLGGELFF.

This rearrangement joins TRBV18 to TRBJ2-1; D possibly corresponds to TRBD2 (6 bases). CDR1 is KGHSH and CDR2 is LQKENI in the germline V gene. Trimming removed 3 bases from V and 9 bases from J, with 18 bases in between. CDR3 size: 15 residues. The CDR3 region is CASSPLTGAEGEQFF. CDR3 in DNA: TGTGCCAGCTCACCGTTAACAGGAGCGGAGGGTGAGCAGTTCTTC.

This clone was detected only a few times. The chain links TRBV7-6 to TRBJ2-7; a weak D match, TRBD1 (5 bases). The CDR3 length is 16 residues. Trimming cost V 5 bases and J 2 bases, with 19 bases left between them. Germline V gives CDR1 SGHVS, CDR2 FNYEAQ. CDR3: CASSTPLAGKTYEQYF. The CDR3, as DNA: TGTGCCAGCAGCACCCCTTTAGCAGGGAAAACCTACGAGCAGTACTTC.

The chain is built from TRBV20-1 and TRBJ1-1; 7 bases map to TRBD1. J was trimmed by 11 bases and V by 5 bases; bases with no gene match: 8. The CDR3 consists of 11 residues. Germline assignment: CDR1 DFQATT and CDR2 SNEGSKA (reference sequence). CDR3 sequence reads: CSAFGTATAFF. The CDR3 nucleotides read TGCAGTGCTTTTGGGACAGCGACGGCTTTCTTT.

This clone was observed a few times. The chain recombines TRBV9 with TRBJ2-5; TRBD1 agrees at 10 bases. There are 15 residues in the CDR3. V was clipped by 1 base and J by 5 bases; unmatched bases: 5. Germline V lookup: CDR1 SGDLS, CDR2 YYNGEE. The CDR3 is CASSVPGQGMETQYF. For the CDR3, the DNA is TGTGCCAGCAGCGTACCGGGACAGGGGATGGAGACCCAGTACTTC.

This chain links TRBV7-3 with TRBJ2-7; possibly TRBD1 for D (6 bases). Trimming pared 5 bases from V and 3 bases from J, leaving 14 bases between. The CDR3 length is 14 residues. CDR1 and CDR2 from the germline V gene are SGHTA and FQGTGA. CDR3 sequence (DNA): TGTGCCAGCAGCAGGGACCACAGGGACTACGAGCAGTACTTC. This gives the protein CASSRDHRDYEQYF.

The table lists this clone with a count of one. The chain is built from TRBV5-4 and TRBJ1-2; perhaps TRBD1 as D (6 bases). The CDR3 consists of 14 residues. The germline V gene encodes CDR1 SGHNT and CDR2 YYREEE (reference sequence). V lost 0 bases and J lost 7, with 13 bases in between. CDR3 nucleotide sequence: TGTGCCAGCAGCTTGGCGGCAGGGGTGACTGGCTACACCTTC. Amino acids: CASSLAAGVTGYTF.

CDR3 in DNA: TGTGCCAGCAGTTGGGACAGGGACCCTTTAGCGGGAGGTTCTGGGGCCAACGTCCTGACTTTC. It specifies CASSWDRDPLAGGSGANVLTF. V gene TRBV27 combines with J gene TRBJ2-6, with D perhaps TRBD2 (10 bases). V shed 4 bases and J shed 1 base, with 26 bases lying between them. Germline V gene lookup returns CDR1 MNHEY and CDR2 SMNVEV (reference sequence). The CDR3 sequence is 21 residues long.

This clone has a handful of counts. V and J are TRBV5-1 and TRBJ2-5; D not resolved. Trimming took 6 bases from V and 5 from J, leaving 17 bases between them. CDR1 SGHRS and CDR2 YFSETQ come from the germline V gene. The CDR3 runs to 14 residues. In nucleotides, the CDR3 is TGCGCCAGCACCCCCTCGGTTTTTTTGGAGACCCAGTACTTC. It yields the protein CASTPSVFLETQYF.

The sample holds one count of this clone. The J gene is TRBJ1-1, the V gene TRBV25-1; D perhaps matches TRBD1 (6 bases). Germline lookup yields CDR1 MGHDK and CDR2 SYGVNS. There are 17 residues in the CDR3. The V end lost 9 bases, the J end lost 2 bases, and 25 bases lay between the germline ends. The CDR3 spells CASTNIRGKLRNTEAFF. Written as DNA, the CDR3 is TGTGCCAGTACGAACATTAGGGGGAAGCTTAGAAACACTGAAGCTTTCTTT.

This clone was detected only a few times. The chain employs TRBV5-1 and TRBJ2-1, with D possibly TRBD1 on 7 matching bases. This CDR3 contains 15 residues. CDR1 is SGHRS, CDR2 YFSETQ, per germline. Trimming pared 4 bases from V and 7 bases from J, leaving 18 bases between. The CDR3 region is CASSRQGGGWNEQFF. CDR3 bases: TGCGCCAGCAGCCGACAGGGCGGAGGGTGGAATGAGCAGTTCTTC.

In this sample, this clone turned up a few times. The CDR3 reads CASNQGTGAFF. CDR3 nucleotides: TGTGCCAGCAATCAGGGGACGGGGGCTTTCTTT. The V call is TRBV28, the J call TRBJ1-1, with D tentatively TRBD1 (6 bases). The V end lost 7 bases, the J end lost 11 bases, and 14 bases lay between the germline ends. The CDR3 has 11 residues. Germline CDR1 and CDR2: MDHEN and SYDVKM.

The chain couples TRBV9 to TRBJ1-1; perhaps TRBD1 as D (5 bases). This CDR3 region has 17 residues. V lost 0 bases, J lost 4 bases, and 19 bases lay in between. The germline V gene encodes CDR1 SGDLS and CDR2 YYNGEE. The CDR3 sequence: CASSVVPQQVVGTEAFF. As DNA, the CDR3 is TGTGCCAGCAGCGTAGTACCCCAACAGGTTGTGGGCACTGAAGCTTTCTTT. Looking up the rest from reference TRBV9 and TRBJ1-1 gives the full variable domain: DSGVTQTPKHLITATGQRVTLRCSPRSGDLSVYWYQQSLDQGLQFLIQYYNGEERAKGNILERFSAQQFPDLHSELNLSSLELGDSALYFCASSVVPQQVVGTEAFFGQGTRLTVV.

As DNA, the CDR3 is TGTGCCAGCAGCTTAAAAAGCGGGTTCTCCTTATTCTACGAGCAGTACTTC. Amino acid sequence: CASSLKSGFSLFYEQYF. The genes are TRBV7-6 and TRBJ2-7, with D perhaps TRBD2 (6 bases). V gave up 2 bases and J gave up 3 bases, with 20 bases separating them. The CDR3 is 17 residues long. Germline lookup yields CDR1 SGHVS and CDR2 FNYEAQ.

The chain has TRBV7-2 and TRBJ2-3, with D perhaps matching TRBD1 (6 bases). Germline-derived CDR1 and CDR2 are SGHTA and FQGNSA. The CDR3 totals 17 residues. V lost 3 bases and J lost 5, with 21 bases in between. This CDR3 reads CASSFDRPITGRDTQYF. DNA of the CDR3: TGTGCCAGCAGCTTTGACCGCCCTATTACAGGGCGAGATACGCAGTATTTT.

V gene TRBV2 combines with J gene TRBJ2-7; tentative D call: TRBD1 (5 bases). Germline V lookup: CDR1 SNHLY, CDR2 FYNNEI. This CDR3 contains 13 residues. Trimming took off 8 bases at V and 6 bases at J, with 17 bases between the two ends. The CDR3 sequence: CASDLQGTAEQYF. CDR3 nucleotides: TGTGCCAGCGATCTTCAGGGAACGGCCGAGCAGTACTTC.

V gene TRBV6-1 combines with J gene TRBJ2-1; D ambiguous. CDR3 size: 10 residues. Trimming removed 7 bases from V and 7 bases from J, with 5 bases in between. CDR1 is MNHNS and CDR2 is SASEGT in the germline V gene. This CDR3 is CASIGNEQFF. CDR3 DNA sequence: TGTGCCAGCATCGGTAATGAGCAGTTCTTC.